This entry lists 16 T cell receptor beta chains sequenced from one sample in a study of T cells in Graves' hyperthyroidism and ophthalmopathy. The source material, RNA transcripts, was used to amplify TCR beta CDR3 regions. First-round RT-PCR targeting the TCR CDR3 was performed with the HTBI primer set. TCRdb reprocessed the multiplex PCR reads via MiXCR and lists one record per CDR3 protein. The sample includes 300,000 or so distinct CDR3 sequences, around a sixth of them seen just once. Material for sequencing was blood. The receptors were gathered from a man aged 25-45 years with Graves' hyperthyroidism.

J is TRBJ2-7 and V is TRBV27, with D possibly TRBD1 on 5 matching bases. The CDR3 extends over 11 amino acids. The V gene lost 7 bases and the J gene lost 6 bases, with 10 bases spanning the gap. Per germline, CDR1 MNHEY and CDR2 SMNVEV (reference sequence). CDR3 amino acids: CASNAGLEQYF. CDR3 nucleotides: TGTGCCAGCAATGCAGGGCTCGAGCAGTACTTC.

Many counts were recorded for this clonotype. For the CDR3, the DNA is TGCGCCAGCAGCTGGGACGAAAACCGAGTAGCTCCCTACGAGCAGTACTTC. Its translation: CASSWDENRVAPYEQYF. The V and J genes are TRBV5-1 and TRBJ2-7; possibly TRBD1 or TRBD2 for D (5 bases each). The V gene lost 3 bases and the J gene lost 2 bases, with 21 bases spanning the gap. CDR1 and CDR2 (germline): SGHRS, YFSETQ. This CDR3 contains 17 residues.

This clonotype was seen many times. This sequence joins TRBV18 and TRBJ2-7, with TRBD2 identical over 9 bases. V shed 2 bases and J 2 bases; nucleotides not matched to a gene: 1. The CDR3 extends over 14 amino acids. Germline CDR1 KGHSH, CDR2 LQKENI. The CDR3 protein is CASSPAGGPYEQYF. In DNA form, the CDR3 reads TGTGCCAGCTCACCAGCGGGAGGGCCCTACGAGCAGTACTTC.

This clonotype was observed a handful of times. V and J are TRBV24-1 and TRBJ1-1, with 8 bases lining up with TRBD1. Trimming at V came to 5 bases and at J to 5 bases, leaving 9 bases not matched to a gene. Per the germline V gene, CDR1 is KGHDR and CDR2 is SFDVKD. The CDR3 contains 15 residues. DNA of the CDR3: TGTGCCACCAGTGTCACCGGACAGGGTCGTACTGAAGCTTTCTTT. Residues: CATSVTGQGRTEAFF.

In this sample, this clonotype turned up many times. The rearrangement links TRBV24-1 to TRBJ1-2; 9 bases line up with TRBD1. CDR1 is KGHDR, CDR2 SFDVKD, per germline. Germline trimming cut 7 bases from V and 0 bases from J; bases unmatched to any gene: 5. This CDR3 has 15 residues. CDR3 DNA: TGTGCCACCAGCGATAACAGGGGGCCTAACTATGGCTACACCTTC. The encoded protein is CATSDNRGPNYGYTF.

This clonotype was found a few times. The rearrangement links TRBV3-1 to TRBJ2-5; D gene uncertain. Germline CDR1 LGHDT, CDR2 YNNKEL (reference sequence). V gave up 7 bases and J gave up 5 bases, with 17 bases separating them. The CDR3 runs 14 residues. The CDR3 protein is CASTPVVTVETQYF. DNA of the CDR3: TGTGCCAGCACGCCGGTGGTGACGGTGGAGACCCAGTACTTC.

The count of this clonotype is one. This may come from a read error, since a much larger clone is one base off. The chain recombines TRBV18 with TRBJ1-4; TRBD1 matches 9 bases. CDR1 and CDR2 (germline): KGHSH, LQKENI. The CDR3 extends over 14 amino acids. For the CDR3, the DNA is TGTGTCAGCTCACCGGGACAGGGTGATGAAAAACTGTTTTTT. Translation gives CVSSPGQGDEKLFF. The full variable domain, in which reference TRBV18 and TRBJ1-4 provide the parts outside the CDR3, is NAGVMQNPRHLVRRRGQEARLRCSPMKGHSHVYWYRQLPEEGLKFMVYLQKENIIDESGMPKERFSAEFPKEGPSILRIQQVVRGDSAAYFCVSSPGQGDEKLFFGSGTQLSVL.

This clonotype was recorded many times. The V and J genes are TRBV3-1 and TRBJ1-5; a weak D match, TRBD1 (5 bases). Trimming cost V 5 bases and J 7 bases, with 12 bases left between them. This CDR3 has 13 residues. Germline-derived CDR1 and CDR2 are LGHDT and YNNKEL (reference sequence). CDR3: CASSTQGRQPQHF. The CDR3 nucleotides read TGTGCCAGCAGCACCCAGGGTCGCCAGCCCCAGCATTTT. The entire variable domain, with the rest obtained from reference TRBV3-1 and TRBJ1-5, is as follows: DTAVSQTPKYLVTQMGNDKSIKCEQNLGHDTMYWYKQDSKKFLKIMFSYNNKELIINETVPNRFSPKSPDKAHLNLHINSLELGDSAVYFCASSTQGRQPQHFGDGTRLSIL.

The table lists this clonotype with many counts. The chain uses TRBV12-3 or TRBV12-4 and TRBJ1-5, with 8 bases identical to TRBD1. J gave up 7 bases and V 4 bases, and 9 bases lay outside the gene matches. CDR3 size: 15 residues. DNA for the CDR3: TGTGCCAGCAGTTGGACAGGGAAACAGGGCCAGCCCCAGCATTTT. Translating it yields CASSWTGKQGQPQHF.

Note on this clonotype: A much bigger clone sits one base away, suggesting this may be a read error. V and J are TRBV3-1 and TRBJ2-3, with D possibly TRBD2 on 7 matching bases. With 4 bases removed from V and 2 bases from J, the gap between germline ends came to 13 bases. The CDR3 consists of 15 residues. The germline gives CDR1 LGHDT, CDR2 YNNKEL (reference sequence). As DNA, the CDR3 is TGTGCCAGCAGCCGCGACGGGGGGCCCACAGATACGCAGTATTTT. Translating it yields CASSRDGGPTDTQYF.

This clonotype was counted ten times or more. J is TRBJ2-2 and V is TRBV5-1; 11 bases align to TRBD2. With V trimmed by 4 bases and J by 4 bases, 3 bases remained unmatched. The V gene's germline CDR1 is SGHRS and CDR2 YFSETQ. This CDR3 is built from 15 residues. As DNA, the CDR3 is TGCGCCAGCAGCACCGGGACTAGCGGCACCGGGGAGCTGTTTTTT. It yields the protein CASSTGTSGTGELFF.

V usage is TRBV11-2 and J usage is TRBJ1-5, with TRBD1 as a possible D gene (5 bases). Looked up from germline, CDR1 is SGHAT and CDR2 is FQNNGV. V lost 4 bases and J lost 7, with 14 bases in between. This CDR3 is built from 14 residues. CDR3 DNA sequence: TGTGCCAGCAGCTCCGGGGGGACGCACCAGCCCCAGCATTTT. This gives the protein CASSSGGTHQPQHF.

This clonotype was detected many times. The J gene is TRBJ1-5, the V gene TRBV28, with 7 bases identical to TRBD1. The CDR3 loop spans 14 amino acids. Germline lookup yields CDR1 MDHEN and CDR2 SYDVKM. V dropped 6 bases and J dropped 3; count of bases not matched to a gene: 5. CDR3 coding DNA: TGTGCCAGCAGCCCCGACAGGGCCAATCAGCCCCAGCATTTT. Translated, it gives CASSPDRANQPQHF. Full variable domain (rest looked up from reference TRBV28 and TRBJ1-5): DVKVTQSSRYLVKRTGEKVFLECVQDMDHENMFWYRQDPGLGLRLIYFSYDVKMKEKGDIPEGYSVSREKKERFSLILESASTNQTSMYLCASSPDRANQPQHFGDGTRLSIL.

This clonotype was counted between two and nine times. V usage is TRBV30 and J usage is TRBJ2-2; maybe TRBD1 (6 bases). The V end was cut by 2 bases, the J end by 6 bases, with 13 bases between. The CDR3 totals 14 residues. The germline gives CDR1 GTSNPN, CDR2 SVGIG (reference sequence). The CDR3 spells CAWSTARGSGELFF. CDR3 coding DNA: TGTGCCTGGAGTACGGCCAGGGGTTCCGGGGAGCTGTTTTTT.

As for this clonotype: At one end, the junction sequence differs from germline, possibly due to a read error. This chain links TRBV30 with TRBJ1-6; no firm D call. CDR3 length: 14 amino acids. Germline V gives CDR1 GTSNPN, CDR2 SVGIG (reference sequence). The CDR3: CAWSFGSGDSPRHF. The CDR3, as DNA: TGTGCCTGGAGTTTCGGGTCGGGAGATTCACCCCGCCACTTT.

The chain couples TRBV14 to TRBJ2-5; no clear D gene. V shed 1 base and J shed 2 bases, with 5 bases lying between them. CDR1 is SGHDN and CDR2 is FVKESK in the germline V gene. CDR3 length: 13 residues. The CDR3 sequence: CASSQARQETQYF. The CDR3 region has the DNA TGTGCCAGCAGCCAAGCGAGACAAGAGACCCAGTACTTC.